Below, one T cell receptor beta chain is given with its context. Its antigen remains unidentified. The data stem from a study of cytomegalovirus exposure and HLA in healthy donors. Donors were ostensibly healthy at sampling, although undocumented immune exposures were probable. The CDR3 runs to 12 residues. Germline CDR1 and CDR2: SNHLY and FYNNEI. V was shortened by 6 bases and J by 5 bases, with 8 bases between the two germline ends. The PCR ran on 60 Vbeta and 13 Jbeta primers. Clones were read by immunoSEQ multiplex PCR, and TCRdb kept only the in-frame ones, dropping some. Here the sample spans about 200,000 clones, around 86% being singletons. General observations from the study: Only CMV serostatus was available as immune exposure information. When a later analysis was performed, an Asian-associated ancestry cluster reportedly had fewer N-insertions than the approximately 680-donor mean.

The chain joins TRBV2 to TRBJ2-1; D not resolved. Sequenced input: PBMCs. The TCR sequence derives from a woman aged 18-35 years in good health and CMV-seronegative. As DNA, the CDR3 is TGTGCCAGCAGGGCTCGCCACAATGAGCAGTTCTTC. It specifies CASRARHNEQFF.